The clone carrying this T cell receptor beta chain has only a few counts. This entry belongs to a study of patients and donors after allogeneic stem cell transplantation. The V and J ends lost 4 bases and 7 bases respectively, with 10 bases between them. CDR3 length equals 12 residues. In germline, CDR1 is GTSNPN, CDR2 SVGIG (reference sequence). TCRdb re-analysed the RT-PCR reads in MiXCR, keeping a single row per CDR3 protein. The sample has 800,000 to 1,000,000 distinct CDR3 sequences; 15% to 20% are singletons. This sequence was found in a human donor who was either an allogeneic HSCT recipient or a stem cell or donor lymphocyte infusion donor (not recorded which). It is not recorded whose cells these are; they may come from a transplant donor. The V call is TRBV30, the J call TRBJ2-2; possibly TRBD2 for D (5 bases). What was sequenced was blood, either unsorted or a sorted T cell fraction (not recorded which). CDR3 coding DNA: TGTGCCTGGACACCTCGGGGCGGGGAGCTGTTTTTT. This sequence encodes CAWTPRGGELFF.